The 4 T cell receptor beta chains below were found in one sample sequenced in a study of cytomegalovirus exposure and HLA in healthy donors. PCR involved 60 Vbeta and 13 Jbeta primers. The table came from immunoSEQ multiplex PCR; TCRdb's copy has only in-frame clones and leaves some out. This table lists about 200,000 clones. Material for sequencing was PBMCs. The source is a boy between 10 and 17 years old in good health and CMV-seronegative.

This chain joins TRBV19 and TRBJ2-7, with TRBD2 as a possible D gene (6 bases). Trimming cost V 6 bases and J 6 bases, with 12 bases left between them. Germline V gives CDR1 LNHDA, CDR2 SQIVND (reference sequence). The CDR3 is 12 amino acids. This CDR3 reads CASSSGAPEQYF. The CDR3 DNA follows: TGTGCCAGTAGCTCGGGAGCACCCGAGCAGTACTTC.

The V and J genes are TRBV11-3 and TRBJ2-1; 11 bases are shared with TRBD1. Losses at the gene ends were 6 bases for V and 1 base for J; bases not matched to a gene: 2. The V gene's germline CDR1 is SGHNT and CDR2 YENEEA. The CDR3 runs to 15 residues. As DNA, the CDR3 is TGTGCCAGCAGAGGACAGGGGGCATCCTACAATGAGCAGTTCTTC. It specifies CASRGQGASYNEQFF.

The chain recombines TRBV5-6 with TRBJ1-1; D uncertain. The CDR3 runs 12 residues. Germline V lookup: CDR1 SGHDT, CDR2 YYEEEE. V was clipped by 3 bases and J by 4 bases, with 7 bases between them. CDR3 residues: CASSSVSTEAFF. The CDR3 coding sequence is TGTGCCAGCAGCTCGGTGAGCACTGAAGCTTTCTTT.

The J gene is TRBJ1-3, the V gene TRBV9, with D possibly being TRBD1 (6 bases). CDR1 and CDR2 (germline): SGDLS, YYNGEE. Trimming removed 4 bases at V and 4 bases at J, with 15 bases between. CDR3 length equals 15 residues. The CDR3: CASSKRTANGNTIYF. DNA for the CDR3: TGTGCCAGCAGCAAACGGACAGCAAACGGAAACACCATATATTTT.